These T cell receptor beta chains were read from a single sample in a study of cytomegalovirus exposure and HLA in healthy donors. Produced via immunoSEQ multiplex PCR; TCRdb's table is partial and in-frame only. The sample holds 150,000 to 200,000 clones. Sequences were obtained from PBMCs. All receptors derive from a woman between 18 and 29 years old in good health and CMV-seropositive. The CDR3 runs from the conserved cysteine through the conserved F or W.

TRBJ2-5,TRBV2,CASSEGGSLETQYF
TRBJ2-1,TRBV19,CASRGSGSSYNEQFF
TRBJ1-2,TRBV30,CAWSPSFVSGRGYGYTF
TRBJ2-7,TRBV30,CAWTDPRGGRVHEQYF
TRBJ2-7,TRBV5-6,CASNSGQGLSYEQYF
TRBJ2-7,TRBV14,CASSQEGTVYEQYF
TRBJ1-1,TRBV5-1,CASSYSAGQMNTEAFF
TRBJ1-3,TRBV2,CASSEWGGSGNTIYF
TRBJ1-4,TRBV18,CASSPPSRVVRANEKLFF
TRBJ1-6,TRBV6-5,CASSWDRDGGNSPLHF
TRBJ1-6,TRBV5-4,CASSSGDRLRSPLHF
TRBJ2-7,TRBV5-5,CASSILAGSHEQYF
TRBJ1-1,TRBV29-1,CSVEQGARNTEAFF
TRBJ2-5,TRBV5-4,CASSLELSETQYF
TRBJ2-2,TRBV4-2,CASSLGAGVNTGELFF
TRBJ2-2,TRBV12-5,CASGSPLRGLENTGELFF
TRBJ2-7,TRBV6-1,CASSELGRGGYEQYF